This T cell receptor beta chain was retrieved from a study of blood T cell repertoires in COVID-19. Study as a whole: Sources were T cells, B-cell-depleted T cells, or PBMCs; the material itself was cDNA or gDNA.

Original analysis: Using reference gene primer amplification, nucleated cell counts were estimated. TCRdb's table, derived via immunoSEQ multiplex PCR, lists solely in-frame clones and lacks some. That table is the source of V, J and clone size, and D and trimming were worked out from the DNA. In the table there are around 54,000 clones, roughly 76% of which are singletons. The CDR3 has 15 residues. Germline CDR1 reads MNHEY; CDR2 reads SVGAGI. V was clipped by 4 bases and J by 1 base, with 13 bases between them. The sample comprised peripheral blood. V is TRBV6-5 and J is TRBJ1-1; D is perhaps TRBD1 (5 bases). This clonotype was sampled from a woman aged 60-75 years with acute or convalescent COVID-19. The CDR3 coding sequence is TGTGCCAGCAGTTCAGAACAGGTTCGGAACACTGAAGCTTTCTTT. This codes for CASSSEQVRNTEAFF.